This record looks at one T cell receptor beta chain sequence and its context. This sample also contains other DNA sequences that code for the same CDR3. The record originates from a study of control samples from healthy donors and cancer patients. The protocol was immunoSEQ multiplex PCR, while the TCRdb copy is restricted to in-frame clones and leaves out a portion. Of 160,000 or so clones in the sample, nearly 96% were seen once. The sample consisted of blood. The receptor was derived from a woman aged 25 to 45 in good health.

The CDR3, as DNA: TGTGCCAGCAGCCGGGGATATGGCTACACCTTC. Encoded protein: CASSRGYGYTF. V and J are TRBV12-3 or TRBV12-4 and TRBJ1-2; no clear D gene. The CDR3 is 11 amino acids. The germline V and J ends were trimmed by 6 bases and 5 bases, with 7 bases remaining between them.